One sample yielded the 2 T cell receptor beta chains listed below, sequenced in a study of T-cell reconstitution after alpha-beta-depleted transplantation in children. TCRbeta library preparation incorporated unique molecular identifiers. One entry per CDR3 protein, called by TCRdb with MiXCR from the PCR reads. Of 350,000 to 450,000 distinct CDR3 sequences in the sample, approximately 12% are singletons; the top ten hold 3.5% to 4.5%. This specimen consisted of PBMCs, obtained from the stem cell graft. The receptors come from a human donor who donated a stem cell graft to a child with Fanconi anemia.

The CDR3 nucleotides are TGTGCCAGCAGTAATACAGGTGGCTACACCTTC. Its protein product is CASSNTGGYTF. The chain recombines TRBV25-1 with TRBJ1-2, with a possible D match to TRBD1 (5 bases). This CDR3 contains 11 residues. The germline V gene encodes CDR1 MGHDK and CDR2 SYGVNS. V was trimmed by 5 bases and J by 7 bases, leaving 8 bases between them.

This clonotype was seen ten or more times. This chain connects TRBV25-1 to TRBJ1-3; no clear D. The ends were cut back, 7 bases at V and 6 bases at J, with 10 bases in the middle. CDR1 MGHDK and CDR2 SYGVNS come from the germline V gene. The CDR3 is 12 residues long. For the CDR3, the DNA is TGTGCCAGCACCAACTCGGCAAACACCATATATTTT. Translating it yields CASTNSANTIYF.